This note documents a single T cell receptor beta chain sequence. Germline CDR1 reads SGHVS; CDR2 reads FQNEAQ. V was shortened by 6 bases and J by 6 bases, with 26 bases between the two germline ends. CDR3 length: 18 residues. The entry originates in a study of T cell responses to AZD1222 COVID-19 vaccine. Study in general: Second-dose timings of about 4 or about 12 weeks were pooled.

Using immunoSEQ multiplex PCR, the repertoire was profiled, and TCRdb retains in-frame clones only, with some absent. The sample carries around 180,000 clones, just over 90% recorded once. The receptor was isolated from an adult in good health. The chain employs TRBV7-8 and TRBJ2-2; possible D gene TRBD1, 5 bases. The sequenced sample was peripheral blood, obtained on day 0 of AZD1222 vaccination. Written as DNA, the CDR3 is TGTGCCAGCAGTCCATGGGCAATTGGGGCAGGGCTAGCCGGGGAGCTGTTTTTT. Residues: CASSPWAIGAGLAGELFF.